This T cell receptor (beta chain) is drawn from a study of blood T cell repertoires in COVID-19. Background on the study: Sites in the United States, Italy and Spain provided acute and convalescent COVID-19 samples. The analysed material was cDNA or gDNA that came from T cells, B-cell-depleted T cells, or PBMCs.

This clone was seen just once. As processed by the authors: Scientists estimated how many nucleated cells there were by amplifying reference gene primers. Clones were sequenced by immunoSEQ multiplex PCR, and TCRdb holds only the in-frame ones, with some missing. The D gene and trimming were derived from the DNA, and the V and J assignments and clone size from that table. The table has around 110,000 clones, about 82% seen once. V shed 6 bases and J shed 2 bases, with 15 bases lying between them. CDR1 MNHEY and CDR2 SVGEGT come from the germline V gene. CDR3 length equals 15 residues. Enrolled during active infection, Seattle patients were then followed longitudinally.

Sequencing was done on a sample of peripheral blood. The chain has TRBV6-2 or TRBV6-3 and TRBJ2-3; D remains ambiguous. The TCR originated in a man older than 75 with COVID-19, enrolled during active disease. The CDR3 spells CASSPLGPNTDTQYF. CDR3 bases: TGTGCCAGCAGCCCCCTCGGTCCCAACACAGATACGCAGTATTTT.